The 12 T cell receptor beta chains below were found in one sample sequenced in a study of T cells in Graves' hyperthyroidism and ophthalmopathy. It was RNA transcripts that yielded the amplified TCR beta CDR3 regions. When the TCR CDR3 underwent first-round RT-PCR, the HTBI primer set was used. TCRdb itself ran the multiplex PCR reads through MiXCR, one entry per CDR3 protein. The sample holds hundreds of thousands of distinct CDR3 sequences, 13% to 15% seen once. Input material: blood. These receptors were obtained from a woman between 18 and 29 years old with Graves' hyperthyroidism.

The table lists this clonotype with many counts. V and J are TRBV6-2 or TRBV6-3 and TRBJ2-3, with D unresolved. The V end lost 6 bases, the J end lost 3 bases, and 22 bases lay between the germline ends. The CDR3 runs to 17 residues. From germline, CDR1 is MNHEY and CDR2 SVGEGT. This chain's CDR3 is CASRDRKSTKLTDTQYF. In DNA form, the CDR3 reads TGTGCCAGCAGGGACCGCAAGAGCACAAAACTTACAGATACGCAGTATTTT.

This clonotype was seen many times. The chain recombines TRBV28 with TRBJ2-7; weak D call: TRBD1 (5 bases). Germline-derived CDR1 and CDR2 are MDHEN and SYDVKM. The V end lost 3 bases, the J end lost 4 bases, and 16 bases lay between the germline ends. The CDR3 is made up of 15 amino acids. The CDR3 DNA follows: TGTGCCAGCAGTTTTAGGCAGGGTAGTAGTTACGAGCAGTACTTC. This translates into CASSFRQGSSYEQYF.

To note about this clonotype: A read error is possible here, since a much larger clone lies one base away. The chain carries TRBV11-3 and TRBJ2-3; D uncertain. The CDR3 is made up of 15 amino acids. The germline gives CDR1 SGHNT, CDR2 YENEEA. CDR3 nucleotides: TGTACCAGCAGCTTAGCCCCAGCCCTCGAAGGGACGCAGTATTTT. Translation gives CTSSLAPALEGTQYF.

The chain employs TRBV2 and TRBJ2-7, with 7 bases fitting TRBD2. Germline V lookup: CDR1 SNHLY, CDR2 FYNNEI. V lost 5 bases and J lost 6; bases outside the gene matches: 25. CDR3 length: 19 amino acids. The CDR3 bases are TGTGCCAGCAGTTACTATGTGGGGCTGAGACGGGAGGCCCCCCGCGAGCAGTACTTC. Residues: CASSYYVGLRREAPREQYF. Combining the CDR3 with reference TRBV2 and TRBJ2-7 gives the whole variable domain EPEVTQTPSHQVTQMGQEVILRCVPISNHLYFYWYRQILGQKVEFLVSFYNNEISEKSEIFDDQFSVERPDGSNFTLKIRSTKLEDSAMYFCASSYYVGLRREAPREQYFGPGTRLTVT.

Ten or more counts support this clonotype. The chain carries TRBV20-1 and TRBJ2-1, with TRBD2 as a possible D gene (6 bases). Per the germline V gene, CDR1 is DFQATT and CDR2 is SNEGSKA (reference sequence). The CDR3 contains 15 residues. CDR3 coding DNA: TGCAGCCCAAAAATTGGTGGCGGGGCCACCAATGAGCAGTTCTTC. Amino acid sequence: CSPKIGGGATNEQFF.

V is TRBV3-1 and J is TRBJ2-7, with 8 bases aligning to TRBD2. Looked up from germline, CDR1 is LGHDT and CDR2 is YNNKEL (reference sequence). Trimming cost V 4 bases and J 3 bases; bases outside gene matches: 11. CDR3 length: 16 residues. CDR3 bases: TGTGCCAGCAGCCGAAGAGGGGCTAGCGGGCACTACGAGCAGTACTTC. Protein product: CASSRRGASGHYEQYF.

This clonotype showed up many times. The chain links TRBV11-2 to TRBJ1-2, with 9 bases identical to TRBD1. Looked up from germline, CDR1 is SGHAT and CDR2 is FQNNGV. The CDR3 has 15 amino acids. V shed 1 base, J shed 8 bases, and the junction held 8 bases outside the gene matches. The CDR3, as DNA: TGTGCCAGCAGCTTAGCGGGACAGGGTGGGTCCGGCTACACCTTC. Protein sequence: CASSLAGQGGSGYTF.

This clonotype was detected many times. The chain is built from TRBV3-1 and TRBJ2-7; weak D call: TRBD1 (6 bases). The germline V and J ends were trimmed by 8 bases and 2 bases, with 10 bases remaining between them. The CDR3 spans 12 residues. The germline V gene has CDR1 LGHDT and CDR2 YNNKEL (reference sequence). The CDR3 loop is CASADRAYEQYF. The CDR3 DNA is TGTGCCAGCGCGGACAGAGCCTACGAGCAGTACTTC.

J is TRBJ1-6 and V is TRBV9; D is unresolved. The CDR3 totals 16 residues. In germline, CDR1 is SGDLS, CDR2 YYNGEE. Trimming stripped 0 bases from V and 7 bases from J, with 14 bases between. The CDR3 DNA sequence: TGTGCCAGCAGCGTAGATCCGGGAATGGTGAATTCACCCCTCCACTTT. Its protein product is CASSVDPGMVNSPLHF.

This chain connects TRBV7-2 to TRBJ1-5; no firm D call. Per germline, CDR1 SGHTA and CDR2 FQGNSA. The CDR3 spans 14 residues. Trimming removed 6 bases at V and 3 bases at J, with 12 bases between. CDR3 residues: CASSLDPSNQPQHF. CDR3 coding DNA: TGTGCCAGCAGTTTGGACCCCTCCAATCAGCCCCAGCATTTT.

This clonotype has just a few counts. V gene TRBV7-2 combines with J gene TRBJ2-5; perhaps TRBD2 as D (5 bases). CDR1 and CDR2 from the germline V gene are SGHTA and FQGNSA. V lost 5 bases and J 1 base, leaving 14 bases between the germline ends. This CDR3 has 15 residues. CDR3 region: CASSPWTDFQETQYF. The CDR3 DNA sequence: TGTGCCAGCAGCCCCTGGACTGATTTCCAAGAGACCCAGTACTTC.

This clonotype was picked up many times. The chain recombines TRBV20-1 with TRBJ2-5; tentatively, D is TRBD2 (6 bases). The CDR3 extends over 15 amino acids. Germline CDR1 is DFQATT and CDR2 is SNEGSKA (reference sequence). V dropped 1 base and J dropped 5 bases, with 17 bases sitting between them. DNA of the CDR3: TGCAGTGCTAGAGCTGGGACTTCCCCGGGGGAGACCCAGTACTTC. This codes for CSARAGTSPGETQYF.